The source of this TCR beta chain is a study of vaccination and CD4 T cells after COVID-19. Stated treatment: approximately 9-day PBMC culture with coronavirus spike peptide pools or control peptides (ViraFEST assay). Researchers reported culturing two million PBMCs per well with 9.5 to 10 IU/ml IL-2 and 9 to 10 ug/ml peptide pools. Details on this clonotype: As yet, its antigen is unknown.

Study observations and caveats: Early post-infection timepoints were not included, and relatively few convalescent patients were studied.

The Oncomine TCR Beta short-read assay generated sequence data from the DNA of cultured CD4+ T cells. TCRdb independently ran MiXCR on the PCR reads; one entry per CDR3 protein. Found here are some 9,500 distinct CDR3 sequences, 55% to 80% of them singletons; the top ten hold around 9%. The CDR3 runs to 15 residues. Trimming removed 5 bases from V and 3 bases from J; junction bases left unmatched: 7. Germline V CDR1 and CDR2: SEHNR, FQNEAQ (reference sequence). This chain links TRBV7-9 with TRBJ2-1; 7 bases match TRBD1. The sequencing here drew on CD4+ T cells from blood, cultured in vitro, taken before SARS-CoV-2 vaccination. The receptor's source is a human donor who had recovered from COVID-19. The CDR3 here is CASSPLRGNYNEQFF. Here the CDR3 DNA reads TGTGCCAGCAGCCCACTCAGGGGGAACTACAATGAGCAGTTCTTC.